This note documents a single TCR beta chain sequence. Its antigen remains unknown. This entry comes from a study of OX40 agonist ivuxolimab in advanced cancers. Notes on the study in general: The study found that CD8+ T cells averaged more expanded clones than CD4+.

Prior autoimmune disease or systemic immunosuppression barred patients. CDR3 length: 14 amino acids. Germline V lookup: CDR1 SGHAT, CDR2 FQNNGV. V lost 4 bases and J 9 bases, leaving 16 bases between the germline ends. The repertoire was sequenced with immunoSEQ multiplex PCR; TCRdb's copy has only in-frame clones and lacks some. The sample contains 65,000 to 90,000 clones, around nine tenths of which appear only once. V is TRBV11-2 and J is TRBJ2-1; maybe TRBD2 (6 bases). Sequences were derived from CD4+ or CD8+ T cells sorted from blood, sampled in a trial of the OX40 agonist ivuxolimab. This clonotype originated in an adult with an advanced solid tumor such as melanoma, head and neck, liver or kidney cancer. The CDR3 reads CASSSPQTRLEQFF. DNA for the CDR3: TGTGCCAGCAGCTCGCCCCAGACTAGACTTGAGCAGTTCTTC.